The 27 T cell receptor beta chains listed next were all sequenced from one sample in a study of cytomegalovirus exposure and HLA in healthy donors. Amplification used 60 Vbeta primers and 13 Jbeta primers. Sequenced by immunoSEQ multiplex PCR; TCRdb stores in-frame clones only, minus some. The profile shows about 190,000 clones, under 80% of them singletons. The sample consisted of PBMCs. The receptors derive from a man aged 30-40 years in good health and CMV-seropositive.

The V and J genes are TRBV19 and TRBJ2-3, with D hard to call. There are 12 residues in the CDR3. V lost 4 bases to trimming and J lost 2 bases, with 4 bases between them. Germline loops: CDR1 LNHDA, CDR2 SQIVND (reference sequence). The DNA for the CDR3 is TGTGCCAGTAGTACTTACACAGATACGCAGTATTTT. Translating it yields CASSTYTDTQYF.

There are a few counts of this clone. The V call is TRBV7-9, the J call TRBJ1-4, with TRBD1 matching over 8 bases. J gave up 8 bases and V 5 bases, and 7 bases lay outside the gene matches. The CDR3 has 14 amino acids. Germline V lookup: CDR1 SEHNR, CDR2 FQNEAQ (reference sequence). CDR3 coding DNA: TGTGCCAGCAGCACCGGACAGGGTCAAGAAAAACTGTTTTTT. Protein: CASSTGQGQEKLFF.

The chain combines TRBV23-1 with TRBJ2-1, with TRBD2 identical over 7 bases. TRBV23-1 belongs to the ORF category, with a function that is uncertain. CDR3 length: 20 amino acids. The V gene end was trimmed by 2 bases and the J gene end by 1 base; junction bases not matched to a gene: 17. The CDR3 here is CASSQIRAGREKGSYNEQFF. For the CDR3, the DNA is TGCGCCAGCAGTCAAATCCGGGCCGGGCGGGAGAAGGGGTCCTACAATGAGCAGTTCTTC.

The chain has TRBV7-9 and TRBJ1-5; D is ambiguous. Trimming stripped 1 base from V and 0 bases from J, with 10 bases between. CDR1 is SEHNR, CDR2 FQNEAQ, per germline (reference sequence). CDR3 length equals 16 residues. The CDR3 DNA sequence: TGTGCCAGCAGCTTAGGGGCAGGTGATAGCAATCAGCCCCAGCATTTT. Translation gives CASSLGAGDSNQPQHF. Combining the CDR3 with reference TRBV7-9 and TRBJ1-5 gives the whole variable domain DTGVSQNPRHKITKRGQNVTFRCDPISEHNRLYWYRQTLGQGPEFLTYFQNEAQLEKSRLLSDRFSAERPKGSFSTLEIQRTEQGDSAMYLCASSLGAGDSNQPQHFGDGTRLSIL.

J is TRBJ2-2 and V is TRBV19; weak D call: TRBD1 (6 bases). The ends were cut back, 7 bases at V and 1 base at J, with 7 bases in the middle. Germline V gene sequence: CDR1 LNHDA, CDR2 SQIVND (reference sequence). CDR3 length: 13 amino acids. CDR3 sequence reads: CASTGVNTGELFF. The CDR3 DNA is TGTGCCAGTACAGGGGTGAACACCGGGGAGCTGTTTTTT.

The chain employs TRBV9 and TRBJ2-1; TRBD2 might be the D (6 bases). This CDR3 comprises 16 residues. CDR1 is SGDLS and CDR2 is YYNGEE in the germline V gene. The germline V and J ends were trimmed by 0 bases and 6 bases, with 16 bases remaining between them. CDR3 loop: CASSVGPPTSSNEQFF. As DNA, the CDR3 is TGTGCCAGCAGCGTAGGTCCCCCAACTAGCTCCAATGAGCAGTTCTTC. The full variable domain, completed using reference TRBV9 and TRBJ2-1, is DSGVTQTPKHLITATGQRVTLRCSPRSGDLSVYWYQQSLDQGLQFLIQYYNGEERAKGNILERFSAQQFPDLHSELNLSSLELGDSALYFCASSVGPPTSSNEQFFGPGTRLTVL.

The J gene is TRBJ1-3, the V gene TRBV2, with 7 bases matching TRBD1. Germline assignment: CDR1 SNHLY and CDR2 FYNNEI. The trim removed 8 bases at V and 0 bases at J, leaving 4 bases unmatched. The CDR3 runs to 14 residues. CDR3 sequence reads: CASLTGSSGNTIYF. CDR3 nucleotides: TGTGCCAGCTTGACAGGGAGCTCTGGAAACACCATATATTTT.

This chain connects TRBV27 to TRBJ2-1; 11 bases are shared with TRBD1. Unmatched junction bases numbered 8, after V lost 7 bases and J lost 6 bases. The CDR3 sequence is 15 residues long. Germline V gene sequence: CDR1 MNHEY, CDR2 SMNVEV (reference sequence). The CDR3 here is CASNAGGQGVNEQFF. In DNA, the CDR3 is TGTGCCAGCAACGCGGGGGGACAGGGGGTCAATGAGCAGTTCTTC.

In its sample, this clone was seen a few times. CDR3 sequence: CAINVGGSYEQYF. CDR3 nucleotide sequence: TGTGCCATCAATGTGGGAGGGAGCTACGAGCAGTACTTC. This chain joins TRBV10-3 and TRBJ2-7; 7 bases are shared with TRBD2. CDR3 length: 13 amino acids. Germline V gene lookup returns CDR1 ENHRY and CDR2 SYGVKD. V was clipped by 7 bases and J by 3 bases; unmatched bases: 6.

The chain carries TRBV4-1 and TRBJ1-1, with TRBD1 as a possible D gene (6 bases). CDR1 and CDR2 from the germline V gene are MGHRA and YSYEKL. This CDR3 contains 18 residues. The V end was cut by 6 bases, the J end by 7 bases, with 30 bases between. DNA for the CDR3: TGCGCCAGCAGAACACATAAAATCGGGGGGGGCGGTTTTAGTGAAGCTTTCTTT. The encoded protein is CASRTHKIGGGGFSEAFF.

The chain carries TRBV2 and TRBJ2-2; 10 bases agree with TRBD2. Germline CDR1 SNHLY, CDR2 FYNNEI. CDR3 size: 17 residues. J lost 5 bases, V lost 3 bases, and 9 bases had no gene match. This CDR3 reads CASSEGSGGPGTGELFF. As DNA, the CDR3 is TGTGCCAGCAGTGAGGGTAGCGGGGGGCCGGGGACCGGGGAGCTGTTTTTT.

The gene calls are TRBV5-4 and TRBJ2-5, with 10 nucleotides matching TRBD2. The CDR3 totals 17 residues. CDR1 is SGHNT, CDR2 YYREEE, per germline (reference sequence). V dropped 4 bases and J dropped 1; count of bases not matched to a gene: 10. In nucleotides, the CDR3 is TGTGCCAGCAGCGGTGCCGGGACTAGCGCGCTCCAAGAGACCCAGTACTTC. Protein sequence: CASSGAGTSALQETQYF.

V and J are TRBV9 and TRBJ1-3; a weak D match, TRBD1 (5 bases). Germline CDR1 and CDR2: SGDLS and YYNGEE. The CDR3 runs to 15 residues. V lost 0 bases and J 0 bases, leaving 7 bases between the germline ends. The DNA for the CDR3 is TGTGCCAGCAGCGTAGAGGGGATCTCTGGAAACACCATATATTTT. Translated: CASSVEGISGNTIYF.

V gene TRBV18 combines with J gene TRBJ2-1; D might be TRBD2 (6 bases). The V and J ends lost 3 bases and 2 bases respectively, with 8 bases between them. The CDR3 consists of 14 residues. Germline V gene lookup returns CDR1 KGHSH and CDR2 LQKENI. CDR3 residues: CASSPGLPYNEQFF. In DNA, the CDR3 is TGTGCCAGCTCACCTGGACTACCCTACAATGAGCAGTTCTTC.

V and J are TRBV10-1 and TRBJ1-2; TRBD1 agrees at 11 bases. This CDR3 spans 15 amino acids. The V gene end was trimmed by 6 bases and the J gene end by 7 bases; junction bases not matched to a gene: 10. Germline V gene data show CDR1 as WNHNN and CDR2 as SYGVQD (reference sequence). The CDR3 loop is CASSRGTGGVGGYTF. The DNA for the CDR3 is TGCGCCAGCAGCCGGGGGACAGGGGGGGTCGGTGGCTACACCTTC.

This chain connects TRBV5-5 to TRBJ2-1; 10 nucleotides match TRBD2. The trim removed 3 bases at V and 10 bases at J, leaving 13 bases unmatched. Germline V gene sequence: CDR1 SGHKS, CDR2 YYEKEE (reference sequence). This CDR3 has 16 amino acids. Written as DNA, the CDR3 is TGTGCCAGCAGCTCTAGACTAGCGGGCTCTTCGGGAGAGCAGTTCTTC. As protein: CASSSRLAGSSGEQFF.

For the CDR3, the DNA is TGTGCCAGCAGCGTAGGGGCGGGGGCAGCGGGTGATACGCAGTATTTT. It yields the protein CASSVGAGAAGDTQYF. The V and J genes are TRBV9 and TRBJ2-3; D perhaps matches TRBD2 (7 bases). CDR1 is SGDLS and CDR2 is YYNGEE in the germline V gene. The germline V and J ends were trimmed by 0 bases and 6 bases, with 17 bases remaining between them. The CDR3 runs to 16 residues.

In its sample, this clone was seen a few times. The rearrangement links TRBV7-2 to TRBJ2-7; the D is unclear. V gave up 1 base and J gave up 2 bases, with 9 bases separating them. Germline CDR1 reads SGHTA; CDR2 reads FQGNSA. This CDR3 has 14 residues. The CDR3 DNA reads as TGTGCCAGCAGCTTAGTTGGCGGTACCTACGAGCAGTACTTC. This gives the protein CASSLVGGTYEQYF.

The rearrangement uses TRBV27 and TRBJ2-1; maybe TRBD1 (5 bases). The CDR3 loop spans 17 amino acids. In germline, CDR1 is MNHEY, CDR2 SMNVEV (reference sequence). Trimming cost V 5 bases and J 7 bases, with 24 bases left between them. This CDR3 reads CASSPSRTNRLGNEQFF. Here the CDR3 DNA reads TGTGCCAGCAGTCCCTCCCGGACAAACAGGCTGGGTAATGAGCAGTTCTTC.

The chain couples TRBV6-1 to TRBJ2-5; the D gene is possibly TRBD2 (5 bases). Germline CDR1 and CDR2: MNHNS and SASEGT. V lost 4 bases, J lost 3 bases, and 18 bases lay in between. There are 16 residues in the CDR3. The CDR3 reads CASSGFGLPEEETQYF. In nucleotides, the CDR3 is TGTGCCAGCAGTGGGTTCGGACTCCCGGAGGAAGAGACCCAGTACTTC.

V usage is TRBV6-5 and J usage is TRBJ1-1; D is undetermined. The V end lost 5 bases, the J end lost 7 bases, and 14 bases lay between the germline ends. The germline V gene has CDR1 MNHEY and CDR2 SVGAGI. This CDR3 comprises 13 residues. DNA of the CDR3: TGTGCCAGCAGTGAAACCTATAACGTTGAAGCTTTCTTT. Residues: CASSETYNVEAFF.

This chain uses TRBV12-5 with TRBJ2-2, with 7 bases matching TRBD1. CDR1 and CDR2 (germline): LGHNT, FRNRAP. The CDR3 extends over 12 amino acids. V gave up 6 bases and J gave up 6 bases; unmatched junction bases: 1. DNA for the CDR3: TGTGCTAGTGGGAGGGGGCCCGGGGAGCTGTTTTTT. This translates into CASGRGPGELFF.

The chain combines TRBV7-9 with TRBJ1-5, with D possibly TRBD1 on 5 matching bases. The germline gives CDR1 SEHNR, CDR2 FQNEAQ (reference sequence). The length of the CDR3 is 12 residues. V lost 1 base and J lost 10, with 8 bases in between. In nucleotides, the CDR3 is TGTGCCAGCAGCTTAGAGCAGGGCCCCCAGCATTTT. It encodes CASSLEQGPQHF.

CDR3 region: CASSLGTGRGSYNEQFF. In DNA, the CDR3 is TGCGCCAGCAGCTTGGGAACAGGGAGAGGCTCCTACAATGAGCAGTTCTTC. J is TRBJ2-1 and V is TRBV5-1; tentative D call: TRBD1 (6 bases). Germline V gives CDR1 SGHRS, CDR2 YFSETQ. CDR3 size: 17 residues. V lost 0 bases and J 0 bases, leaving 13 bases between the germline ends.

The chain has TRBV7-8 and TRBJ2-1; a weak D match, TRBD2 (6 bases). Germline values: CDR1 SGHVS, CDR2 FQNEAQ. The germline V and J ends were trimmed by 0 bases and 10 bases, with 10 bases remaining between them. This CDR3 spans 13 amino acids. CDR3 nucleotides: TGTGCCAGCAGCTTAGCGATGGCGGGAGAGCAGTTCTTC. Its protein is CASSLAMAGEQFF.

This sequence joins TRBV5-4 and TRBJ2-7; TRBD2 might be the D (6 bases). The V gene's germline CDR1 is SGHNT and CDR2 YYREEE (reference sequence). Trimming removed 0 bases at V and 2 bases at J, with 9 bases between. The CDR3 extends over 14 amino acids. CDR3 coding DNA: TGTGCCAGCAGCTTGGACGGGGGAACCTACGAGCAGTACTTC. The encoded protein is CASSLDGGTYEQYF.

This sequence joins TRBV10-3 and TRBJ1-6; tentative D call: TRBD1 (6 bases). The CDR3 length is 14 residues. CDR1 and CDR2 (germline): ENHRY, SYGVKD. The V and J ends lost 0 bases and 9 bases respectively, with 9 bases between them. The CDR3 coding sequence is TGTGCCATCAGTGAGTCACAGGGTGCTTCACCCCTCCACTTT. Translated, it gives CAISESQGASPLHF.